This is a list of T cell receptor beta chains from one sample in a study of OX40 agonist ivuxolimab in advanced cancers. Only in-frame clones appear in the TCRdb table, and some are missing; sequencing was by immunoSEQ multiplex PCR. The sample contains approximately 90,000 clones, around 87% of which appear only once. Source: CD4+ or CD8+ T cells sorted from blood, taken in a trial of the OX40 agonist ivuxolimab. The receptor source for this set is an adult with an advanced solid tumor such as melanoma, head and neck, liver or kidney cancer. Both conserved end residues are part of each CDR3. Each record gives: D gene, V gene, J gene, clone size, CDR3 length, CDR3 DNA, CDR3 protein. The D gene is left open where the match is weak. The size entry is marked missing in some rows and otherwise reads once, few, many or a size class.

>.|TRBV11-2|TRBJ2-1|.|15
TGTGCCAGCAGCCCACGTGTTTTCTCCTACAATGAGCAGTTCTTC
CASSPRVFSYNEQFF
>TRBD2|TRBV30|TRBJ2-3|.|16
TGTGCCTGGAGTGTAGCTAGCGGGACTTTCACAGATACGCAGTATTTT
CAWSVASGTFTDTQYF
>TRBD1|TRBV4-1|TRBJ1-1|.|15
TGCGCCAGCAGCCCCCTCGCAGGGGGGAACACTGAAGCTTTCTTT
CASSPLAGGNTEAFF
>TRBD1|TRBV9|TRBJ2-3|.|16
TGTGCCAGCAGCCCCCGACAGGGAGAGGCGACAGATACGCAGTATTTT
CASSPRQGEATDTQYF
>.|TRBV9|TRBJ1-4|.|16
TGTGCCAGCAGCGGAACCCCCTTCGTTACAGGGGAAAAACTGTTTTTT
CASSGTPFVTGEKLFF
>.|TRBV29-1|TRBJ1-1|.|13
TGCAGCGTCCAGACAGAGATGAACACTGAAGCTTTCTTT
CSVQTEMNTEAFF
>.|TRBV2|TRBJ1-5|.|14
TGTGCCAGCAGTGAAGCAGGGTCCCGAGGTCCCCAGCATTTT
CASSEAGSRGPQHF
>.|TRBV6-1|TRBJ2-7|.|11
TGTGCCAGCAGTGATTTAGGCCGCAGTTATTTC
CASSDLGRSYF
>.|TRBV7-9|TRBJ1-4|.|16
TGTGCCAGCAGCTTGGGCGGCCAAGGGTCTAATGAAAAACTGTTTTTT
CASSLGGQGSNEKLFF
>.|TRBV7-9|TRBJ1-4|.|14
TGTGCCAGCAGCTTACAGACAACTAATGAAAAACTGTTTTTT
CASSLQTTNEKLFF
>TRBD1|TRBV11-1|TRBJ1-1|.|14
TGTGCCAGCAGCTTCCGACAGGGATCGACTGAAGCTTTCTTT
CASSFRQGSTEAFF
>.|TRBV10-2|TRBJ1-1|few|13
TGCGCCAGCAGAGCCCCAACATCGGCTGAAGCTTTCTTT
CASRAPTSAEAFF
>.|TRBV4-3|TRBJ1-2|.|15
TGCGCCAGCAGCCTCCTAACCGGGGGCGGATATGGCTACACCTTC
CASSLLTGGGYGYTF
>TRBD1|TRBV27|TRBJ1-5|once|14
TGTGCCAGCAGTCCCAGGGGGCTATCTCAGCCCCAGCATTTT
CASSPRGLSQPQHF
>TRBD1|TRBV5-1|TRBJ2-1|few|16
TGCGCCAGCAGCTGGAGACCGGGACAGGGTGGAAATGAGCAGTTCTTC
CASSWRPGQGGNEQFF
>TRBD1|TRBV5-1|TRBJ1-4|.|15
TGCGCCAGCAGCTTGGCGGACAGGGAAGGGGAAAAACTGTTTTTT
CASSLADREGEKLFF
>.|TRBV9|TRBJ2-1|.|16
TGTGCCAGCAGCCCCCTGAGCGGAGGGGCCTACAATGAGCAGTTCTTC
CASSPLSGGAYNEQFF
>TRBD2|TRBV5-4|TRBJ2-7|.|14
TGTGCCAGCAGCTCCTCGGGGACTAGCGGGGAGCAGTACTTC
CASSSSGTSGEQYF
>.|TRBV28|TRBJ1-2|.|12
TGTGCCAGCATCCGGCCCGACTATGGCTACACCTTC
CASIRPDYGYTF
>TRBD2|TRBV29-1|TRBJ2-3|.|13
TGCAGCGTTGCTCCGGGGGGGACAGATACGCAGTATTTT
CSVAPGGTDTQYF
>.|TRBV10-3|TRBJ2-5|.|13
TGTGCCACCGGCCCCAGGGGAGGAGAGACCCAGTACTTC
CATGPRGGETQYF
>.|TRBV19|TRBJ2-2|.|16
TGTGCCAGTAGTATTTTCTTGGGGAAGAACACCGGGGAGCTGTTTTTT
CASSIFLGKNTGELFF
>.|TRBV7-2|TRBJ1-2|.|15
TGTGCCAGCAGCTTATCCGGGTCACAGACCTATGGCTACACCTTC
CASSLSGSQTYGYTF
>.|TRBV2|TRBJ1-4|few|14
TGTGCCAGCCAACCGCAGGGGATGAATGAAAAACTGTTTTTT
CASQPQGMNEKLFF
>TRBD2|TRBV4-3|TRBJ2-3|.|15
TGCGCCAGCAGCCAGTTAGCGGGAGACACAGATACGCAGTATTTT
CASSQLAGDTDTQYF
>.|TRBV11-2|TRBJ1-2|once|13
TGTGCCAGCAGCCCCACAGGGATAGGTGGCTACACCTTC
CASSPTGIGGYTF
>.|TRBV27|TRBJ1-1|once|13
TGTGCCAGCAGTTTGCACCAAGGGGCTGAAGCTTTCTTT
CASSLHQGAEAFF
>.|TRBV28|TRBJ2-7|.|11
TGTGCCACCCTCTACAGGTACGAGCAGTACTTC
CATLYRYEQYF
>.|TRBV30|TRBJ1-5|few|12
TGTGCCTGGAGCAGGGATGGGCAGCCCCAGCATTTT
CAWSRDGQPQHF
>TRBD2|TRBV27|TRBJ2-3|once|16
TGTGCCAGCAGTTTATTTGCGGGAGGGCCCACAGATACGCAGTATTTT
CASSLFAGGPTDTQYF
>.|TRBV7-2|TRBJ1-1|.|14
TGTGCCAGCAGCTTCAACCAGGGCAGGACTGAAGCTTTCTTT
CASSFNQGRTEAFF
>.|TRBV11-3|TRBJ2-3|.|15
TGTGCCAGCAGCCTGGCCTCACAGGGCGGCGGTACGCAGTATTTT
CASSLASQGGGTQYF
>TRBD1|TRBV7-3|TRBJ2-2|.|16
TGTGCCAGCAGCTTAAATTCAGGACAGGGTTCCGGGGAGCTGTTTTTT
CASSLNSGQGSGELFF
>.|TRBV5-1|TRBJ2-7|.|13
TGCGCCAGCGCCCGGTCGGGAGTCTGGGAGCAGTACTTC
CASARSGVWEQYF
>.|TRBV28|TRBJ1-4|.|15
TGTGCCAGCAGTTACCAGCGGGGGAATAATGAAAAACTGCTTTTT
CASSYQRGNNEKLLF
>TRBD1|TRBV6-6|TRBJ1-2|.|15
TGTGCCAGCAGTTCTCCTCGGCAGGGGGTCTATGGCTACACCTTC
CASSSPRQGVYGYTF
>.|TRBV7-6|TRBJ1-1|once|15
TGTGCCAGCAGCTTGGGCCAGGGCGTGGGCACTGAAGCTTTCTTT
CASSLGQGVGTEAFF
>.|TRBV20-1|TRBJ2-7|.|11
TGCAGTGCTTCCCGGCTCTACGAGCAGTACTTC
CSASRLYEQYF
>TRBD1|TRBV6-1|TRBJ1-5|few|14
TGTGCCAGCAGTGAAAACAGGGGATCTCAGCCCCAGCATTTT
CASSENRGSQPQHF
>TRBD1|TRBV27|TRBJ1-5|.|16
TGTGCCAGCAGTTTATTCGGACAGGGGGGCAATCAGCCCCAGCATTTT
CASSLFGQGGNQPQHF
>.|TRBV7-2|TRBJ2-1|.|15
TGTGCCAGCAGCTTAAGGCAGGGATCTCCGAATGAGCAGTTCTTC
CASSLRQGSPNEQFF